This paragraph reports one TCR beta chain. The assay was immunoSEQ multiplex PCR, and TCRdb's table has in-frame clones only and misses some. This table holds millions of clones, about 95% found once. This sample is part of a study of shared clonotypes between healthy human individuals. CD8 cells regarded as naive lacked CD45RO, were positively chosen for CCR7, and omitted terminally differentiated effector memory CD45RA+ cells. V dropped 4 bases and J dropped 6; count of bases not matched to a gene: 11. This CDR3 has 15 residues. CDR1 PRHDT and CDR2 FYEKMQ come from the germline V gene (reference sequence).

This sequence joins TRBV13 and TRBJ2-7, with 8 bases identical to TRBD2. The sample consisted of naive CD8+ T cells sorted from blood. This TCR was recovered from a man younger than 35 in good health. The CDR3 loop is CASSWIAGSNGEQYF. In nucleotides, the CDR3 is TGTGCCAGCAGCTGGATAGCGGGATCTAACGGCGAGCAGTACTTC.